A single T cell receptor beta chain is shown here with its context. V shed 7 bases, J shed 5 bases, and the junction held 10 bases outside the gene matches. This CDR3 is 14 amino acids long. This entry comes from a study of T cell repertoires in cytomegalovirus infection. TCRdb passed the reads through MiXCR, listing each CDR3 protein once. The data contain around 630,000 distinct CDR3 sequences, approximately 24% of them singletons. The TCR was taken from a human donor in good health (CMV status not recorded). Some clones in this sample may be carry-over from other donors' samples. The V and J genes are TRBV12-3 or TRBV12-4 and TRBJ2-7; 8 bases are a match to TRBD1. Material: CD8+ T cells from PBMCs. CDR3 DNA sequence: TGTGCCAGCACATACAGGGGGTTTTGGGACGAGCAGTACTTC. It translates to CASTYRGFWDEQYF.